The rows below give T cell receptor beta chains drawn from one sample of a study of blood T cells in healthy people across ages. TCRdb redid the calling of the 5' RACE reads with MiXCR, one entry per CDR3 protein. In the table there are roughly 720,000 distinct CDR3 sequences, approximately 55% of which are singletons. Sequencing input: blood. These TCRs come from an elderly man in good health. The CDR3 runs from the conserved cysteine through the conserved F or W. Fields, in order: clone size, D gene, V gene, J gene, CDR3 protein, CDR3 DNA. A D gene is named only where the DNA matches it firmly. Rows give clone size only sometimes, using once, few, many, or a class for an expanded clone.

>.|.|TRBV20-1|TRBJ2-1
CSAREAWGNEQFF
TGCAGTGCTAGGGAGGCATGGGGGAATGAGCAGTTCTTC
>.|.|TRBV4-1|TRBJ2-2
CASSQKGRNTGELFF
TGCGCCAGCAGCCAAAAGGGGAGGAACACCGGGGAGCTGTTTTTT
>few|.|TRBV15|TRBJ2-7
CATSSHPFLAAVGSTQYF
TGTGCCACCAGCAGTCACCCCTTCTTGGCGGCAGTGGGATCAACCCAGTACTTC
>few|.|TRBV5-6|TRBJ2-7
CASTQSRADPEQYF
TGTGCCAGCACTCAAAGTCGGGCCGACCCCGAGCAGTACTTC
>.|TRBD2|TRBV5-4|TRBJ2-7
CASSERTSGTEEQYF
TGTGCCAGCAGCGAACGGACTAGCGGGACCGAGGAGCAGTACTTC
>many|.|TRBV28|TRBJ2-7
CASSLTQTYEQYF
TGTGCCAGCAGTTTAACCCAAACCTACGAGCAGTACTTC
>.|TRBD2|TRBV7-8|TRBJ2-5
CASSLLAGGSGETQYF
TGTGCCAGCAGCTTACTAGCGGGCGGATCCGGCGAGACCCAGTACTTC
>.|TRBD2|TRBV24-1|TRBJ2-1
CATSEPAGFGYNEQFF
TGTGCCACCAGTGAACCAGCGGGATTTGGCTACAATGAGCAGTTCTTC
>few|.|TRBV10-3|TRBJ2-3
CAISESGAQEGYAYF
TGTGCCATCAGTGAATCCGGTGCCCAGGAGGGGTACGCGTATTTT
>.|.|TRBV5-5|TRBJ1-1
CASSHGARGLNTEAFF
TGTGCCAGCAGCCACGGAGCACGAGGGCTGAACACTGAAGCTTTCTTT
>few|TRBD2|TRBV27|TRBJ2-1
CASLTSRNHNEQFF
TGTGCCAGCCTGACTAGCAGGAACCACAATGAGCAGTTCTTC
>many|.|TRBV7-9|TRBJ2-1
CASSLSDEQFF
TGCGCCAGCAGCTTGAGCGATGAGCAGTTCTTC
>.|.|TRBV7-2|TRBJ2-1
CASSSSWTNEQFF
TGTGCCAGCAGCTCATCCTGGACTAATGAGCAGTTCTTC
>.|TRBD1|TRBV3-1|TRBJ2-7
CASRQGVETGEQYF
TGTGCCAGCAGACAGGGGGTGGAGACTGGCGAGCAGTACTTC
>.|TRBD1|TRBV5-1|TRBJ2-3
CASSLAGQGATDTQYF
TGCGCCAGCAGCTTGGCGGGACAGGGGGCGACAGATACGCAGTATTTT
>few|TRBD1|TRBV28|TRBJ2-7
CASSTRQGPFSYEQYF
TGTGCCAGCAGTACTCGACAGGGCCCCTTCTCCTACGAGCAGTACTTC
>.|.|TRBV28|TRBJ2-7
CASSLWTAYEQYF
TGTGCCAGCAGTTTATGGACAGCCTACGAGCAGTACTTC
>few|.|TRBV9|TRBJ2-3
CASSVSGRDTQYF
TGTGCCAGCAGCGTTTCGGGCCGGGATACGCAGTATTTT
>.|TRBD2|TRBV28|TRBJ2-5
CASSRLAGDLQETQYF
TGTGCCAGCTCCCGACTAGCGGGAGACCTCCAAGAGACCCAGTACTTC
>.|.|TRBV6-2/TRBV6-3|TRBJ2-7
CVSSYSGTYEQYF
TGTGTCAGCAGTTACTCGGGCACCTACGAGCAGTACTTC
>.|.|TRBV29-1|TRBJ1-2
CSVVNTDNYGYTF
TGCAGCGTTGTAAATACGGACAACTATGGCTACACCTTC
>.|.|TRBV29-1|TRBJ2-5
CSVELPVLVGETQYF
TGCAGCGTTGAACTCCCGGTCTTAGTTGGTGAGACCCAGTACTTC
>few|.|TRBV12-3/TRBV12-4|TRBJ2-1
CASSFGDGPYNEQFF
TGTGCCAGCAGTTTCGGTGACGGTCCCTACAATGAGCAGTTCTTC
>.|TRBD2|TRBV7-6|TRBJ2-7
CASSSPTSGENYEQYF
TGTGCCAGCAGCTCACCGACTAGCGGGGAGAACTACGAGCAGTACTTC
>.|.|TRBV24-1|TRBJ1-2
CATSDPGSAYTF
TGTGCCACCAGTGACCCGGGATCGGCCTACACCTTC
>once|.|TRBV10-3|TRBJ1-2
CAISESSTVRYGYTF
TGTGCCATCAGTGAGTCTTCAACGGTTCGCTATGGCTACACCTTC
>.|.|TRBV7-9|TRBJ1-1
CASSLNRAMNTEAFF
TGTGCCAGCAGCTTAAACCGTGCCATGAACACTGAAGCTTTCTTT
>few|TRBD1|TRBV24-1|TRBJ2-7
CATSDRTGGRLYEQYF
TGTGCCACCAGTGATCGGACAGGGGGCCGTCTCTACGAGCAGTACTTC
>few|TRBD2|TRBV3-1|TRBJ2-5
CASSQGLIQTQYF
TGTGCCAGCAGCCAGGGACTAATCCAGACCCAGTACTTC
>.|.|TRBV7-6|TRBJ1-6
CASSPRSGADNSPLHF
TGTGCCAGCAGCCCCCGTTCGGGGGCTGATAATTCACCCCTCCACTTT
>.|.|TRBV7-7|TRBJ2-5
CASSSPTGTQYF
TGTGCCAGCAGCTCCCCTACTGGGACCCAGTACTTC
>once|.|TRBV6-5|TRBJ1-2
CASGFTGLYGYTF
TGTGCCAGCGGTTTTACAGGGCTCTATGGCTACACCTTC
>.|TRBD2|TRBV9|TRBJ2-7
CASSVAPSGSSYEQYF
TGTGCCAGCAGCGTAGCTCCTAGCGGGAGCTCCTACGAGCAGTACTTC
>.|.|TRBV6-1|TRBJ1-2
CASSEPGKAYGYTF
TGTGCCAGCAGTGAACCAGGGAAAGCCTATGGCTACACCTTC
>.|TRBD1|TRBV2|TRBJ1-1
CASKLQGRDTEAFF
TGTGCCAGCAAACTACAGGGGCGGGACACTGAAGCTTTCTTT